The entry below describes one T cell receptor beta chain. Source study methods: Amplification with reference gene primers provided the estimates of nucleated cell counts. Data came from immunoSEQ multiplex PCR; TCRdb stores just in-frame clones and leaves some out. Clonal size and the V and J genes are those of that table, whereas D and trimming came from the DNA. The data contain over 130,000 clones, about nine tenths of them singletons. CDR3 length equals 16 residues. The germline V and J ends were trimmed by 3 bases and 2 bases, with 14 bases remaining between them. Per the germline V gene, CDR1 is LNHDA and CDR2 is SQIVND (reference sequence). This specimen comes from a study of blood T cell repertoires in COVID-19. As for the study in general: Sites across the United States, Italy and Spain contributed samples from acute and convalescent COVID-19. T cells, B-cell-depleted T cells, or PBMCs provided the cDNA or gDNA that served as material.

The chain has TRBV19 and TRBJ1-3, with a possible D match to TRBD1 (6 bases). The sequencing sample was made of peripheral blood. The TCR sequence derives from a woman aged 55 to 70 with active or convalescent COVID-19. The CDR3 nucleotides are TGTGCCAGTAGTATGATGGGGGACAACACTGGAAACACCATATATTTT. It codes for CASSMMGDNTGNTIYF.